Listed here are 17 T cell receptor beta chains from one sample, sequenced in a study of cytomegalovirus exposure and HLA in healthy donors. Researchers ran the PCR with 60 Vbeta and 13 Jbeta primers. Libraries were prepared by immunoSEQ multiplex PCR; TCRdb keeps only in-frame clonotypes and omits some of them. The sample has over 130,000 clones, about 84% seen once; the top ten hold 5% to 7.5%. The material sequenced was PBMCs. The receptors here all came from a middle-aged woman in good health and CMV-seropositive.

The table lists this clone with a few counts. The V gene is TRBV11-2, the J gene TRBJ2-1; the match to TRBD2 covers 15 bases. V lost 5 bases, J lost 1 base, and 9 bases stayed unmatched. The CDR3 is 19 residues long. Germline V gene data show CDR1 as SGHAT and CDR2 as FQNNGV. The CDR3 nucleotides are TGTGCCAGCAGCCTTCCGGGACTAGCGGGAGGAGGATCCTACAATGAGCAGTTCTTC. As protein: CASSLPGLAGGGSYNEQFF.

The chain combines TRBV23-1 with TRBJ2-7; 13 nucleotides line up with TRBD2. TRBV23-1 is an open reading frame whose function is uncertain. This CDR3 has 20 amino acids. Germline trimming cut 4 bases from V and 2 bases from J; bases unmatched to any gene: 17. CDR3 region: CASSPTLGLAGFSRAYEQYF. CDR3 nucleotide sequence: TGCGCCAGCAGTCCTACCCTGGGACTAGCGGGATTTTCAAGGGCCTACGAGCAGTACTTC.

V and J are TRBV5-1 and TRBJ2-1; D perhaps matches TRBD1 (6 bases). V lost 2 bases and J lost 6, with 15 bases in between. The germline CDR1 and CDR2 sequences are SGHRS and YFSETQ. CDR3 length: 15 residues. The CDR3 reads CASSFATGDSNEQFF. The CDR3 DNA follows: TGCGCCAGCAGCTTCGCGACAGGTGATTCCAATGAGCAGTTCTTC. The full variable domain, rest sourced from reference TRBV5-1 and TRBJ2-1, is KAGVTQTPRYLIKTRGQQVTLSCSPISGHRSVSWYQQTPGQGLQFLFEYFSETQRNKGNFPGRFSGRQFSNSRSEMNVSTLELGDSALYLCASSFATGDSNEQFFGPGTRLTVL.

V is TRBV5-1 and J is TRBJ2-5; perhaps TRBD2 as D (6 bases). The CDR3 is 14 residues long. Trimming pared 1 base from V and 5 bases from J, leaving 12 bases between. From germline, CDR1 is SGHRS and CDR2 YFSETQ. In nucleotides, the CDR3 is TGCGCCAGCAGCTTGCTGCGGGGAGGTGAGACCCAGTACTTC. Encoded protein: CASSLLRGGETQYF.

There are a few counts of this clone. CDR3 sequence: CASSQDLRGVMNTEAFF. The CDR3 DNA sequence: TGTGCCAGCAGCCAAGATCTTCGAGGCGTTATGAACACTGAAGCTTTCTTT. This chain joins TRBV4-2 and TRBJ1-1; D gene uncertain. The CDR3 runs to 17 residues. Trimming shortened V by 0 bases and J by 0 bases, and 14 bases separated the two germline ends. CDR1 is LGHNA and CDR2 is YNFKEQ in the germline V gene.

This clone showed up just once. The V gene is TRBV5-4, the J gene TRBJ2-1, with D possibly being TRBD2 (5 bases). V was trimmed by 4 bases and J by 2 bases, leaving 13 bases between them. The CDR3 is made up of 15 amino acids. Germline V gives CDR1 SGHNT, CDR2 YYREEE (reference sequence). CDR3 nucleotides: TGTGCCAGCAGCCGCGAGGGTTACCCCTACAATGAGCAGTTCTTC. As protein: CASSREGYPYNEQFF.

Here the CDR3 DNA reads TGTGCCAGCAGTGCCTCTTCTCTAACGCAGTATTTT. Its protein product is CASSASSLTQYF. V and J are TRBV25-1 and TRBJ2-3; D remains ambiguous. Trimming took 4 bases from V and 9 from J, leaving 11 bases between them. The CDR3 covers 12 residues. Germline CDR1 MGHDK, CDR2 SYGVNS. The complete variable domain, with remaining parts taken from reference TRBV25-1 and TRBJ2-3, reads EADIYQTPRYLVIGTGKKITLECSQTMGHDKMYWYQQDPGMELHLIHYSYGVNSTEKGDLSSESTVSRIRTEHFPLTLESARPSHTSQYLCASSASSLTQYFGPGTRLTVL.

CDR3 loop: CASSEIGVGGDTQYF. DNA of the CDR3: TGTGCCAGCAGTGAAATCGGAGTAGGAGGGGATACGCAGTATTTT. This chain links TRBV6-1 with TRBJ2-3, with D perhaps TRBD2 (6 bases). The germline gives CDR1 MNHNS, CDR2 SASEGT. V was pared by 2 bases and J by 6 bases, with 15 bases between. This CDR3 is built from 15 residues.

The chain carries TRBV5-1 and TRBJ2-1; 10 bases are shared with TRBD2. The V gene end was trimmed by 4 bases and the J gene end by 3 bases; junction bases not matched to a gene: 1. The length of the CDR3 is 14 residues. Germline V lookup: CDR1 SGHRS, CDR2 YFSETQ. CDR3 sequence: CASSTSGDYNEQFF. CDR3 nucleotide sequence: TGCGCCAGCAGCACTAGCGGGGACTACAATGAGCAGTTCTTC.

This chain connects TRBV11-3 to TRBJ2-7, with 8 bases lining up with TRBD2. Germline CDR1 SGHNT, CDR2 YENEEA. V lost 5 bases, J lost 5 bases, and 14 bases stayed unmatched. This CDR3 comprises 16 residues. Here the CDR3 reads CASSLTPGLGRNEQYF. CDR3 in DNA: TGTGCCAGCAGCCTAACCCCGGGACTAGGCCGGAACGAGCAGTACTTC.

The chain combines TRBV5-1 with TRBJ2-7; maybe TRBD2 (6 bases). The CDR3 covers 14 residues. The germline V gene has CDR1 SGHRS and CDR2 YFSETQ. V was clipped by 0 bases and J by 2 bases, with 9 bases between them. Written as DNA, the CDR3 is TGCGCCAGCAGCTTGGGACTAGAAACCTACGAGCAGTACTTC. This translates into CASSLGLETYEQYF.

CDR3 nucleotide sequence: TGTGCCAGCAGTCCCCCGGGACTAGCGGGAGTGGGTGAGCAGTACTTC. As protein: CASSPPGLAGVGEQYF. The chain recombines TRBV28 with TRBJ2-7; 14 bases map to TRBD2. V was pared by 5 bases and J by 7 bases, with 10 bases of the junction left unmatched. This CDR3 has 16 amino acids. Germline CDR1 is MDHEN and CDR2 is SYDVKM.

This clone came up a few times. J is TRBJ2-3 and V is TRBV9, with 7 nucleotides matching TRBD1. Germline CDR1 and CDR2: SGDLS and YYNGEE. The CDR3 is 15 amino acids. Trimming took 3 bases from V and 2 from J; bases not matched to a gene: 6. The CDR3 here is CASSARQGTTDTQYF. The CDR3 nucleotides read TGTGCCAGCAGCGCCCGACAGGGTACCACAGATACGCAGTATTTT.

V is TRBV27 and J is TRBJ2-7, with TRBD1 matching over 10 bases. The CDR3 runs to 15 residues. Germline V gene sequence: CDR1 MNHEY, CDR2 SMNVEV (reference sequence). The V segment lost 6 bases and the J segment 4 bases; nucleotides outside the gene matches: 9. The CDR3 nucleotides are TGTGCCAGCAGGGGAGTCGGGACAGGGGAGTACGAGCAGTACTTC. This encodes CASRGVGTGEYEQYF.

The chain is built from TRBV5-6 and TRBJ2-2, with TRBD1 identical over 9 bases. The germline gives CDR1 SGHDT, CDR2 YYEEEE. J gave up 4 bases and V 2 bases, and 9 bases lay outside the gene matches. There are 17 residues in the CDR3. As DNA, the CDR3 is TGTGCCAGCAGCTTCAGGATGACAGGGGGATTCACCGGGGAGCTGTTTTTT. This encodes CASSFRMTGGFTGELFF.

The V gene is TRBV6-4, the J gene TRBJ2-1, with TRBD2 matching over 12 bases. This CDR3 is built from 16 residues. CDR1 MRHNA and CDR2 SNTAGT come from the germline V gene. V was clipped by 8 bases and J by 7 bases; unmatched bases: 12. CDR3 region: CASPETLAGGPNEQFF. The CDR3 DNA is TGTGCCAGCCCCGAGACCCTAGCGGGAGGGCCAAATGAGCAGTTCTTC.

The table lists this clone with a few counts. The V gene is TRBV11-2, the J gene TRBJ2-3; no clear D. This CDR3 is 14 amino acids long. Germline V gene data show CDR1 as SGHAT and CDR2 as FQNNGV. Trimming shortened V by 1 base and J by 1 base, and 6 bases separated the two germline ends. The CDR3 spells CASSLGQGTDTQYF. Here the CDR3 DNA reads TGTGCCAGCAGCTTAGGCCAGGGCACAGATACGCAGTATTTT.